The clone carrying this TCR beta chain was recorded only once. As yet, its antigen is unknown. This sample was included in a study of T cell responses to AZD1222 COVID-19 vaccine. As for the study in general: Recipients boosted at about 4 weeks or about 12 weeks are pooled. Findings and caveats of the study: No day 14 peak samples; only post-peak repertoires were characterized. Seropositive status at baseline applied to only five or six AZD1222 recipients. The donor group comprised mostly white British people and more females; the analysis possibly underestimated clonal diversity.

This CDR3 comprises 14 residues. Germline V lookup: CDR1 LNHNV, CDR2 YYDKDF (reference sequence). V trimming: 1 base; J trimming: 2 bases; junction bases outside the gene matches: 2. Generated by immunoSEQ multiplex PCR, the TCRdb table keeps only in-frame clones and is missing some. The sample has about 120,000 clones, around 90% seen once. Sequenced here: peripheral blood, sampled on day 0 of AZD1222 vaccination. The origin of this receptor is an adult in good health. The chain combines TRBV15 with TRBJ2-7, with TRBD1 matching over 7 bases. DNA of the CDR3: TGTGCCACCAGCAGAGGGGACAGCCCCTACGAGCAGTACTTC. It codes for CATSRGDSPYEQYF.